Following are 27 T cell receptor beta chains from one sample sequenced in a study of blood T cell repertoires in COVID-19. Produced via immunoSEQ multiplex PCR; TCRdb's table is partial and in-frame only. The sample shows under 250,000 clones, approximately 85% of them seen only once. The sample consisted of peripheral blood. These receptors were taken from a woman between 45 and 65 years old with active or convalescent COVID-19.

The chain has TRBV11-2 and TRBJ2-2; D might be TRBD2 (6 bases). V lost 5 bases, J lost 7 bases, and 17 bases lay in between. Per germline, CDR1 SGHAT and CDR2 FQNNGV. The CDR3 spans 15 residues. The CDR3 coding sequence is TGTGCCAGCAGCCCCGGAAGACTAGTAAGCGGGGAGCTGTTTTTT. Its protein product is CASSPGRLVSGELFF.

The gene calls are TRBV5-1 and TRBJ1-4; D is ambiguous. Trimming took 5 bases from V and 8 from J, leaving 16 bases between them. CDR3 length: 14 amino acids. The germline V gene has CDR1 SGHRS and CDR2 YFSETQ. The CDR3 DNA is TGCGCCAGCAGTTTTGGCCGGGAGGGAGAAAAACTGTTTTTT. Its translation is CASSFGREGEKLFF.

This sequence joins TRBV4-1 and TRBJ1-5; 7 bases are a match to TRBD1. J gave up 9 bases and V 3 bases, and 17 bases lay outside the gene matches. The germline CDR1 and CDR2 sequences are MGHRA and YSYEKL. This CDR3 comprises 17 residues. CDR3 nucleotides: TGCGCCAGCAGCCAGACGAGGGGGCGAAGGACACAGGGGCCCCAGCATTTT. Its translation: CASSQTRGRRTQGPQHF.

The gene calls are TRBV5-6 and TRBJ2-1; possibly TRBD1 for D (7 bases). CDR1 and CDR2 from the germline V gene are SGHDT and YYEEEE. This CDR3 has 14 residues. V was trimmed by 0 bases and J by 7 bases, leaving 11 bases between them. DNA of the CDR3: TGTGCCAGCAGCTTGGGCGGGACAGTGAATGAGCAGTTCTTC. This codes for CASSLGGTVNEQFF. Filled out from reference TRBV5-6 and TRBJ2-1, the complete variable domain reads DAGVTQSPTHLIKTRGQQVTLRCSPKSGHDTVSWYQQALGQGPQFIFQYYEEEERQRGNFPDRFSGHQFPNYSSELNVNALLLGDSALYLCASSLGGTVNEQFFGPGTRLTVL.

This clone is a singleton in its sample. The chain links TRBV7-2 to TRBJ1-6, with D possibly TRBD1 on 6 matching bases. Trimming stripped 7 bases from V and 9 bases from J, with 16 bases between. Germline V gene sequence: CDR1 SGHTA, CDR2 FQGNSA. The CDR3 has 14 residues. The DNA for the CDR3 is TGTGCCAGCACAAGACAGGCGATCACTTCACCCCTCCACTTT. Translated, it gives CASTRQAITSPLHF.

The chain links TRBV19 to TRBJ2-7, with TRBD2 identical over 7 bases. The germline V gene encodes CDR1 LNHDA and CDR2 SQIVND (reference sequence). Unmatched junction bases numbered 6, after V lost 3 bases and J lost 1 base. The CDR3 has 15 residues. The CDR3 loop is CASSMGGGPSYEQYF. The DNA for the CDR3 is TGTGCCAGTAGTATGGGGGGAGGGCCGTCCTACGAGCAGTACTTC.

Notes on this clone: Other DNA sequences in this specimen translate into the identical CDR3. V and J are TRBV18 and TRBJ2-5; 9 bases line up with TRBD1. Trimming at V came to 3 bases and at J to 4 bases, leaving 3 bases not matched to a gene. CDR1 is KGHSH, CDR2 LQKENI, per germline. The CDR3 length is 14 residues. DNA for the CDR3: TGTGCCAGCTCACCGAGGACAGGGGCAGAGACCCAGTACTTC. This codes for CASSPRTGAETQYF.

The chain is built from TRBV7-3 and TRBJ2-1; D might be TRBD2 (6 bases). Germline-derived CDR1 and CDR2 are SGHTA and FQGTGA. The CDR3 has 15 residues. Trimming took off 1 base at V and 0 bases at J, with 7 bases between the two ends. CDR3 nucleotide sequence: TGTGCCAGCAGCTTAAGGCGGGACTCCTACAATGAGCAGTTCTTC. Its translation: CASSLRRDSYNEQFF.

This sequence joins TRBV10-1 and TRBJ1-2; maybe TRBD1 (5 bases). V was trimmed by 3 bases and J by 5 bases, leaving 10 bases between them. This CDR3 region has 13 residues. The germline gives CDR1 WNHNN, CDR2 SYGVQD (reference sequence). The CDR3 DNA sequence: TGCGCCAGCAGTGAAGGGGCAGTTTATGGCTACACCTTC. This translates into CASSEGAVYGYTF.

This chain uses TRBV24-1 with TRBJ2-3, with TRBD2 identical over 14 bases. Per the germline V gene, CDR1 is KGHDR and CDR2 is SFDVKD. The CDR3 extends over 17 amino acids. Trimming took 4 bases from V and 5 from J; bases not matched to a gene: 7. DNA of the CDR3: TGTGCCACCAGTGACCCCGGGACTAGCGGGAGAGGAGATACGCAGTATTTT. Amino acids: CATSDPGTSGRGDTQYF.

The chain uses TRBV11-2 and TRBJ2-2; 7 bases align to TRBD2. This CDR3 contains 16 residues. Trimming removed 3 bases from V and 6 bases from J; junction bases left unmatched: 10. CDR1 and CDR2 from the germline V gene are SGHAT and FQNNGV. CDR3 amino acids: CASSLGGSGFPGELFF. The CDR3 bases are TGTGCCAGCAGCTTGGGGGGTAGCGGGTTCCCCGGGGAGCTGTTTTTT.

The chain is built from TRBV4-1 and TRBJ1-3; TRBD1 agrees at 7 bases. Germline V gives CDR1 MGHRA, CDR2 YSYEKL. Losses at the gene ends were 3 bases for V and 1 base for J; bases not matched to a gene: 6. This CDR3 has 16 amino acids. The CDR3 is CASSQYSTGSGNTIYF. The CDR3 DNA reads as TGCGCCAGCAGCCAGTACTCGACAGGGTCTGGAAACACCATATATTTT.

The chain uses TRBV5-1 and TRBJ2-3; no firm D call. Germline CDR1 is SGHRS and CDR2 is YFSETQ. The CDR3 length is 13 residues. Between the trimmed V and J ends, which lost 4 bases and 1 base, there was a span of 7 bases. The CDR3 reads CASSQEGTDTQYF. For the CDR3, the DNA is TGCGCCAGCAGCCAGGAAGGCACAGATACGCAGTATTTT.

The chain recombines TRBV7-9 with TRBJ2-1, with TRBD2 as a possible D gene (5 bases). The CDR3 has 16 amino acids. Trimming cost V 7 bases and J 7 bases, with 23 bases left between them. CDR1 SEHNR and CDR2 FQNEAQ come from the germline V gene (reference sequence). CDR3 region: CASTPPEGWGENEQFF. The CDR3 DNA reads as TGTGCCAGCACCCCGCCCGAGGGTTGGGGAGAGAATGAGCAGTTCTTC.

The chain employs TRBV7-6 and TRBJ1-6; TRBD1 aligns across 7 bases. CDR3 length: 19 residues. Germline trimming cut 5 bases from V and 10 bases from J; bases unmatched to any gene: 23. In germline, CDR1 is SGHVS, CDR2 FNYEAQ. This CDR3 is CASSPIPDRAGSGESPLHF. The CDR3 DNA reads TGTGCCAGCAGCCCAATCCCCGACAGGGCCGGGTCGGGAGAATCACCCCTCCACTTT. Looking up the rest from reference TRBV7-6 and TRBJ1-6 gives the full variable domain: GAGVSQSPRYKVTKRGQDVALRCDPISGHVSLYWYRQALGQGPEFLTYFNYEAQQDKSGLPNDRFSAERPEGSISTLTIQRTEQRDSAMYRCASSPIPDRAGSGESPLHFGNGTRLTVT.

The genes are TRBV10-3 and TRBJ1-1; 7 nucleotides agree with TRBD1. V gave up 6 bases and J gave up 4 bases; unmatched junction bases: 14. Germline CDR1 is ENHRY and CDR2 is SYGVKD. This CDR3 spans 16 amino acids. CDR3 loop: CAIRGLTGPSGTEAFF. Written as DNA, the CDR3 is TGTGCCATCAGGGGATTGACAGGGCCAAGCGGCACTGAAGCTTTCTTT.

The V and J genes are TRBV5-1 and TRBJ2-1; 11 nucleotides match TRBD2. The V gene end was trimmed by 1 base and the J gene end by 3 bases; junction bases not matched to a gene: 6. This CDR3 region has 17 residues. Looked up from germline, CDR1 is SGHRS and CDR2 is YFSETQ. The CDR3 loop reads CASSLNGLAGVYNEQFF. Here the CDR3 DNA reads TGCGCCAGCAGCTTGAATGGACTAGCGGGTGTCTACAATGAGCAGTTCTTC.

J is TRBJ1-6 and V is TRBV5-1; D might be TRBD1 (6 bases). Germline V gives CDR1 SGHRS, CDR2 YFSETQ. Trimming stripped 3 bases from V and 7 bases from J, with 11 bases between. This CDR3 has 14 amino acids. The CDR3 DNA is TGCGCCAGCAGCTATTCGGGACAAAATTCACCCCTCCACTTT. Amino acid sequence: CASSYSGQNSPLHF.

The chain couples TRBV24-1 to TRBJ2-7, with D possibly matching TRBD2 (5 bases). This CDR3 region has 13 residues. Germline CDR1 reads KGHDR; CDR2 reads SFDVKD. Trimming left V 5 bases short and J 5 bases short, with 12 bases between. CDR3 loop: CATSGGARDEQYF. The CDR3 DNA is TGTGCCACCAGTGGGGGTGCGAGGGACGAGCAGTACTTC.

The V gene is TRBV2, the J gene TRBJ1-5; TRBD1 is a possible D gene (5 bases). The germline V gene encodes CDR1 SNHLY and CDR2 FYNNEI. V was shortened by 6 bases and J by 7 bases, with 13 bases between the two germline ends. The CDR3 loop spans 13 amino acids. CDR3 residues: CASRGEGEQPQHF. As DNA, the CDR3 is TGTGCCAGCAGGGGGGAGGGAGAACAGCCCCAGCATTTT. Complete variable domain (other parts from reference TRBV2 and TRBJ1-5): EPEVTQTPSHQVTQMGQEVILRCVPISNHLYFYWYRQILGQKVEFLVSFYNNEISEKSEIFDDQFSVERPDGSNFTLKIRSTKLEDSAMYFCASRGEGEQPQHFGDGTRLSIL.

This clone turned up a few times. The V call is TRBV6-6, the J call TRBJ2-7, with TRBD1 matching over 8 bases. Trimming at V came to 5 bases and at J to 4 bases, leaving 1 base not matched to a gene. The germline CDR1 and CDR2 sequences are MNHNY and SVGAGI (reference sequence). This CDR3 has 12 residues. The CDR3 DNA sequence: TGTGCCAGCAGTCAGGGGGCTTACGAGCAGTACTTC. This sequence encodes CASSQGAYEQYF.

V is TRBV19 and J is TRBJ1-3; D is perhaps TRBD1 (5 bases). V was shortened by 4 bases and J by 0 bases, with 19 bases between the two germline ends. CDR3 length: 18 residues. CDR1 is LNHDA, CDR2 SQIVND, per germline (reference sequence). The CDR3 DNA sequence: TGTGCCAGTAGTACCGAATCGGGCAGGGCAGACTCTGGAAACACCATATATTTT. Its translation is CASSTESGRADSGNTIYF.

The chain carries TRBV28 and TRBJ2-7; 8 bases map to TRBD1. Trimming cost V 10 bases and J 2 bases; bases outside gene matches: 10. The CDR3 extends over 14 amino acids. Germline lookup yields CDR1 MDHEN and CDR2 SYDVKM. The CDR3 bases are TGTGCCACCCAGAATGACAGGGGAACCTACGAGCAGTACTTC. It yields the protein CATQNDRGTYEQYF.

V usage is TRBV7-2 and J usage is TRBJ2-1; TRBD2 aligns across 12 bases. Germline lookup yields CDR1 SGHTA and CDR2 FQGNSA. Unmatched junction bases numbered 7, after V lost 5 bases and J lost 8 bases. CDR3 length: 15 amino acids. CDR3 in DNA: TGTGCCAGCAGCCAGACTAGCGGGAGCTTCGATGAGCAGTTCTTC. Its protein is CASSQTSGSFDEQFF.

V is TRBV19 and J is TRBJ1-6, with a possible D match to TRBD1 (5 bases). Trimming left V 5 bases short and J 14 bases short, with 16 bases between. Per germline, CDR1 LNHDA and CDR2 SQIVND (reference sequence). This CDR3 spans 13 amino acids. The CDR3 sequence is CASSPTGREALHF. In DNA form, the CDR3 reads TGTGCCAGTAGTCCCACGGGGCGGGAAGCCCTCCACTTT.

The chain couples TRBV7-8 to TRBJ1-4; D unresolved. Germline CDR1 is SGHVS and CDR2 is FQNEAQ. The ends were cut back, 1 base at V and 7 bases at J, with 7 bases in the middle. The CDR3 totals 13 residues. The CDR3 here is CASSLGEAEKLFF. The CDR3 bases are TGTGCCAGCAGCTTAGGTGAGGCTGAAAAACTGTTTTTT.

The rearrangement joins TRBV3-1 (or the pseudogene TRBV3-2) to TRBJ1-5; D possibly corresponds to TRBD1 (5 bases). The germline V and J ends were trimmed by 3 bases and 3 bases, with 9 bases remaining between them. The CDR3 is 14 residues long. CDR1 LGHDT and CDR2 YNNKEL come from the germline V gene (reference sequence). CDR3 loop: CASSQDTFNQPQHF. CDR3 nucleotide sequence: TGTGCCAGCAGCCAGGACACTTTCAATCAGCCCCAGCATTTT.